One and the same sample provided the 22 T cell receptor beta chains below, sequenced in a study of post-analysis software for immune sequencing data. Incorporated into the TCR beta cDNA libraries were unique molecular identifiers, which served to reduce PCR and sequencing biases. MiXCR, applied by TCRdb to the PCR reads, yields one record per CDR3 protein. Among 150,000 to 200,000 distinct CDR3 sequences listed, 30% to 45% were seen once. Sequencing used blood, obtained after autologous hematopoietic stem cell transplantation. The source of these receptors is a girl between 5 and 17 years old with multiple sclerosis.

This clonotype was seen ten or more times. CDR3 nucleotides: TGCAGTGCGGCGGGCTCCTACAATGAGCAGTTCTTC. Protein: CSAAGSYNEQFF. J is TRBJ2-1 and V is TRBV20-1, with D possibly being TRBD2 (5 bases). Germline V gene data show CDR1 as DFQATT and CDR2 as SNEGSKA (reference sequence). CDR3 size: 12 residues. Trimming removed 6 bases at V and 0 bases at J, with 6 bases between.

The count of this clonotype is one. The junction departs from germline at one end; a sequencing error may be responsible. This chain joins TRBV12-3 or TRBV12-4 and TRBJ2-7; 9 nucleotides align to TRBD2. The CDR3 length is 16 residues. The CDR3 coding sequence is TGTGTCAGCAGTTTGGCTCTAGCGGGGCCCTCCTACGAGCAGTACTTC. Amino acids: CVSSLALAGPSYEQYF.

This clonotype was recorded a few times. The V and J genes are TRBV20-1 and TRBJ2-1, with TRBD2 matching 14 bases. The CDR3 covers 19 residues. Germline V gene sequence: CDR1 DFQATT, CDR2 SNEGSKA (reference sequence). J was trimmed by 0 bases and V by 2 bases; bases with no gene match: 9. For the CDR3, the DNA is TGCAGTGCTAGACTACAGACTAGCGGGAGGGTTGCCTCCTACAATGAGCAGTTCTTC. Translating it yields CSARLQTSGRVASYNEQFF.

A few counts support this clonotype. The chain recombines TRBV20-1 with TRBJ2-1; a weak D match, TRBD2 (6 bases). The V end was cut by 3 bases, the J end by 6 bases, with 15 bases between. Germline CDR1 DFQATT, CDR2 SNEGSKA (reference sequence). This CDR3 contains 14 residues. The CDR3 DNA sequence: TGCAGTGCTAGGGGGATAGACGGGGGCAATGAGCAGTTCTTC. This codes for CSARGIDGGNEQFF.

In its sample, this clonotype was seen many times. V gene TRBV2 combines with J gene TRBJ2-1, with 7 bases aligning to TRBD1. After removal of 6 bases from V and 6 bases from J, the junction contained 11 bases not matched to a gene. The CDR3 covers 15 residues. CDR1 is SNHLY and CDR2 is FYNNEI in the germline V gene. Here the CDR3 DNA reads TGTGCCAGCAGCGTGACAGGGATTTTTTTCAATGAGCAGTTCTTC. This codes for CASSVTGIFFNEQFF.

This clonotype was seen ten or more times. This rearrangement joins TRBV10-1 to TRBJ2-7; 8 positions agree with TRBD1. Trimming removed 3 bases from V and 6 bases from J; junction bases left unmatched: 10. CDR3 length equals 15 residues. Germline CDR1 reads WNHNN; CDR2 reads SYGVQD (reference sequence). CDR3: CASSEDQGALGEQYF. The CDR3 DNA reads TGCGCCAGCAGTGAAGACCAGGGGGCATTAGGCGAGCAGTACTTC.

The CDR3 coding sequence is TGTGCCAGCAGCTTATCCCAGTCCTACGAGCAGTACTTC. Its translation is CASSLSQSYEQYF. This chain links TRBV7-8 with TRBJ2-7; no clear D. This CDR3 region has 13 residues. From germline, CDR1 is SGHVS and CDR2 FQNEAQ. The V gene lost 2 bases and the J gene lost 1 base, with 6 bases spanning the gap.

In its sample, this clonotype was seen a few times. This sequence joins TRBV28 and TRBJ2-7, with a tentative D call TRBD2 (5 bases). Germline values: CDR1 MDHEN, CDR2 SYDVKM. Trimming shortened V by 3 bases and J by 3 bases, and 12 bases separated the two germline ends. The CDR3 covers 14 residues. The CDR3 is CASSFRGIFYEQYF. CDR3 DNA sequence: TGTGCCAGCAGTTTCCGAGGGATATTCTACGAGCAGTACTTC. The full variable domain, its missing parts supplied by reference TRBV28 and TRBJ2-7, is DVKVTQSSRYLVKRTGEKVFLECVQDMDHENMFWYRQDPGLGLRLIYFSYDVKMKEKGDIPEGYSVSREKKERFSLILESASTNQTSMYLCASSFRGIFYEQYFGPGTRLTVT.

This clonotype was seen at least ten times. The chain couples TRBV7-2 to TRBJ2-1; no firm D call. V was cut by 4 bases and J by 0 bases, with 4 bases left in between. The CDR3 loop spans 13 amino acids. In germline, CDR1 is SGHTA, CDR2 FQGNSA. CDR3 loop: CASSSPSYNEQFF. The CDR3 DNA is TGTGCCAGCAGCTCTCCCTCCTACAATGAGCAGTTCTTC.

The table lists this clonotype with a few counts. The CDR3 DNA follows: TGTGCCAGCAGCCAAGAGACCGGGACATCCTTCTACGAGCAGTACTTC. Encoded protein: CASSQETGTSFYEQYF. The chain uses TRBV14 and TRBJ2-7; D possibly corresponds to TRBD1 (6 bases). The length of the CDR3 is 16 residues. Germline CDR1 SGHDN, CDR2 FVKESK. Trimming took off 0 bases at V and 3 bases at J, with 15 bases between the two ends. Using reference TRBV14 and TRBJ2-7 for the parts outside the CDR3, the full variable domain is EAGVTQFPSHSVIEKGQTVTLRCDPISGHDNLYWYRRVMGKEIKFLLHFVKESKQDESGMPNNRFLAERTGGTYSTLKVQPAELEDSGVYFCASSQETGTSFYEQYFGPGTRLTVT.

The rearrangement uses TRBV12-3 or TRBV12-4 and TRBJ2-1, with TRBD2 matching over 7 bases. Losses at the gene ends were 7 bases for V and 3 bases for J; bases not matched to a gene: 6. The CDR3 runs 14 residues. The DNA of the CDR3 is TGTGCCAGCACCCCGACTAGCAGCTACAATGAGCAGTTCTTC. Its translation: CASTPTSSYNEQFF.

This clonotype was counted only a few times. This sequence joins TRBV29-1 and TRBJ2-7, with TRBD2 matching 10 bases. CDR3 length: 15 residues. V lost 4 bases to trimming and J lost 6 bases; unmatched junction nucleotides: 12. The germline V gene has CDR1 SQVTM and CDR2 ANQGSEA. The CDR3 DNA is TGCAGCGTTGTTTCGGCCGGGACTAGCGTAGGCGAGCAGTACTTC. Residues: CSVVSAGTSVGEQYF.

CDR3 in DNA: TGCGCCAGCAGCAACCGGCTAAGGGGAATGGCCTACGAGCAGTACTTC. It yields the protein CASSNRLRGMAYEQYF. The J gene is TRBJ2-7, the V gene TRBV5-1, with TRBD1 as a possible D gene (5 bases). The V gene's germline CDR1 is SGHRS and CDR2 YFSETQ. The V gene lost 4 bases and the J gene lost 2 bases, with 19 bases spanning the gap. CDR3 length equals 16 residues.

This clonotype was seen a handful of times. The rearrangement links TRBV29-1 to TRBJ1-2; tentatively, D is TRBD1 (6 bases). Trimming took 4 bases from V and 3 from J, leaving 12 bases between them. The germline gives CDR1 SQVTM, CDR2 ANQGSEA. This CDR3 has 13 amino acids. The CDR3 loop is CSVVGGLDYGYTF. The CDR3 region has the DNA TGCAGCGTTGTAGGGGGGCTGGACTATGGCTACACCTTC.

In its sample, this clonotype was seen a few times. The chain uses TRBV29-1 and TRBJ2-6; TRBD1 agrees at 7 bases. The CDR3 is 16 residues long. J gave up 4 bases and V 6 bases, and 12 bases lay outside the gene matches. The germline CDR1 and CDR2 sequences are SQVTM and ANQGSEA. The DNA for the CDR3 is TGCAGCGTAGTCAGGAAGGGGGCTCGAGGGGCCAACGTCCTGACTTTC. It encodes CSVVRKGARGANVLTF.

The chain carries TRBV12-3 or TRBV12-4 and TRBJ1-4; weak D call: TRBD1 (6 bases). The CDR3 extends over 14 amino acids. The germline V and J ends were trimmed by 7 bases and 5 bases, with 14 bases remaining between them. The chain's CDR3 is CASTLRGGNEKLFF. CDR3 coding DNA: TGTGCCAGCACCCTGAGAGGGGGAAATGAAAAACTGTTTTTT.

The chain recombines TRBV29-1 with TRBJ1-2; TRBD1 might be the D (5 bases). This CDR3 is 13 amino acids long. Germline V gene data show CDR1 as SQVTM and CDR2 as ANQGSEA. Trimming took 6 bases from V and 4 from J, leaving 15 bases between them. CDR3 residues: CSVRPSGGYGYTF. CDR3 sequence (DNA): TGCAGCGTCCGCCCCAGTGGGGGCTATGGCTACACCTTC.

This clonotype was found a few times. The chain's CDR3 is CASSRGLAGGDYEQYF. In nucleotides, the CDR3 is TGTGCCAGCAGTAGAGGACTAGCGGGGGGCGACTACGAGCAGTACTTC. J is TRBJ2-7 and V is TRBV27, with 14 positions matching TRBD2. The CDR3 consists of 16 residues. Germline V gene sequence: CDR1 MNHEY, CDR2 SMNVEV (reference sequence). Trimming cost V 5 bases and J 3 bases; bases outside gene matches: 6.

Comment on this clonotype: One end of the junction does not line up with germline, which may come from a read error. The genes are TRBV12-5 and TRBJ2-5; D uncertain. Germline CDR1 LGHNT, CDR2 FRNRAP. The CDR3 contains 13 residues. The CDR3 sequence: CVSGFIGGETQYF. CDR3 in DNA: TGTGTTAGTGGTTTCATAGGTGGAGAGACCCAGTACTTC.

This clonotype was detected once. The V gene is TRBV12-3 or TRBV12-4, the J gene TRBJ2-1, with 12 bases identical to TRBD2. The V segment lost 5 bases and the J segment 4 bases; nucleotides outside the gene matches: 18. The CDR3 length is 20 residues. CDR3 loop: CASSPLEGGLAGDRYNEQFF. For the CDR3, the DNA is TGTGCCAGCAGTCCCTTGGAGGGGGGACTAGCGGGCGACCGATACAATGAGCAGTTCTTC.

This clonotype was seen a few times. The rearrangement uses TRBV5-6 and TRBJ1-2; tentative D call: TRBD1 (5 bases). The CDR3 extends over 12 amino acids. Germline lookup yields CDR1 SGHDT and CDR2 YYEEEE. Deletions cut 3 bases from V and 7 bases from J, with 10 bases between. In nucleotides, the CDR3 is TGTGCCAGCAGCTGGGGCAGAAGTGGCTACACCTTC. As protein: CASSWGRSGYTF.

This clonotype was picked up a small number of times. This chain joins TRBV9 and TRBJ2-1; 8 bases map to TRBD2. Germline-derived CDR1 and CDR2 are SGDLS and YYNGEE. The CDR3 covers 16 residues. The V and J ends lost 0 bases and 7 bases, in that order; junction bases with no gene match: 9. The CDR3 coding sequence is TGTGCCAGCAGCGTAGACCCAGCGGGAGTTAAGAATGAGCAGTTCTTC. Its translation: CASSVDPAGVKNEQFF.